The 21 T cell receptor beta chains below were found in one sample sequenced in a study of T cells and Merkel cell carcinoma outcomes. TCRdb's table, derived via immunoSEQ multiplex PCR, lists solely in-frame clones and lacks some. Here the sample spans about 1,700 clones, around 90% being singletons. The material sequenced was tumor tissue from Merkel cell carcinoma. The receptors come from a human donor with Merkel cell carcinoma.

Remarks on this clone: A junction boundary mismatches the germline segment, possibly from a read error. This CDR3 is CVSSLFGASEQYF. The CDR3 DNA reads TGTGTCAGCAGTTTATTTGGGGCTTCCGAGCAGTACTTC. J is TRBJ2-7 and V is TRBV27; weak D call: TRBD1 (5 bases). The CDR3 has 13 residues. In germline, CDR1 is MNHEY, CDR2 SMNVEV (reference sequence).

V usage is TRBV7-2 and J usage is TRBJ2-5; D remains ambiguous. The CDR3 contains 13 residues. Germline loops: CDR1 SGHTA, CDR2 FQGNSA. V was cut by 6 bases and J by 4 bases, with 12 bases left in between. The CDR3 region is CASRLNTGETQYF. The CDR3 bases are TGTGCCAGCAGATTGAATACCGGAGAGACCCAGTACTTC.

The chain uses TRBV5-4 and TRBJ2-1, with 9 nucleotides matching TRBD2. J lost 6 bases, V lost 0 bases, and 4 bases had no gene match. This CDR3 has 15 residues. Per the germline V gene, CDR1 is SGHNT and CDR2 is YYREEE (reference sequence). The CDR3 here is CASSLVGAGGNEQFF. The DNA of the CDR3 is TGTGCCAGCAGCTTGGTGGGAGCGGGGGGCAATGAGCAGTTCTTC.

The chain joins TRBV4-1 to TRBJ2-3; D gene unclear. Per the germline V gene, CDR1 is MGHRA and CDR2 is YSYEKL. Trimming took off 0 bases at V and 6 bases at J, with 22 bases between the two ends. The CDR3 is 18 amino acids. CDR3 nucleotide sequence: TGCGCCAGCAGCCAAGATCGCATGTATAGTCTCCTCGGGGATACGCAGTATTTT. Encoded protein: CASSQDRMYSLLGDTQYF.

J is TRBJ2-2 and V is TRBV18; D remains unclear. The CDR3 is 12 residues long. Between the trimmed V and J ends, which lost 2 bases and 8 bases, there was a span of 6 bases. Per the germline V gene, CDR1 is KGHSH and CDR2 is LQKENI. CDR3 loop: CASSPAAGELFF. DNA of the CDR3: TGTGCCAGCTCACCAGCCGCTGGGGAGCTGTTTTTT.

The chain is built from TRBV5-8 and TRBJ2-1; 8 bases are shared with TRBD1. The CDR3 totals 14 residues. V was clipped by 6 bases and J by 4 bases; unmatched bases: 6. Germline V gene sequence: CDR1 SGHTS, CDR2 YDEGEE. The CDR3 here is CASTGDRNYNEQFF. In nucleotides, the CDR3 is TGTGCCAGCACTGGGGACAGGAATTACAATGAGCAGTTCTTC.

This rearrangement joins TRBV2 to TRBJ2-1; D unclear. CDR3 length: 16 amino acids. V was clipped by 2 bases and J by 4 bases, with 15 bases between them. Per germline, CDR1 SNHLY and CDR2 FYNNEI. The CDR3 loop is CASSERPLEFYNEQFF. CDR3 nucleotides: TGTGCCAGCAGTGAAAGGCCACTTGAATTTTACAATGAGCAGTTCTTC.

This sequence joins TRBV4-1 and TRBJ2-3, with 7 bases matching TRBD2. Germline CDR1 MGHRA, CDR2 YSYEKL. This CDR3 is 15 amino acids long. V gave up 3 bases and J gave up 0 bases; unmatched junction bases: 3. Here the CDR3 reads CASSHQAGSTDTQYF. The CDR3 DNA reads as TGCGCCAGCAGCCACCAAGCGGGGAGCACAGATACGCAGTATTTT.

The DNA for the CDR3 is TGTGCCAGCAGTCTGGACGGAGTTTCCTACGAGCAGTACTTC. Protein: CASSLDGVSYEQYF. The chain couples TRBV27 to TRBJ2-7; D is undetermined. The CDR3 runs to 14 residues. Trimming cost V 5 bases and J 1 base, with 12 bases left between them. CDR1 and CDR2 (germline): MNHEY, SMNVEV (reference sequence).

This chain uses TRBV7-8 with TRBJ1-5, with no clear D. The CDR3 length is 15 residues. Germline values: CDR1 SGHVS, CDR2 FQNEAQ. V shed 1 base and J shed 0 bases, with 7 bases lying between them. The CDR3 nucleotides read TGTGCCAGCAGCTTAGAGGGTAATAGCAATCAGCCCCAGCATTTT. Residues: CASSLEGNSNQPQHF.

CDR3 loop: CASSFDISSNQPQHF. CDR3 sequence (DNA): TGTGCCAGCAGCTTCGACATATCTAGCAATCAGCCCCAGCATTTT. The chain employs TRBV5-5 and TRBJ1-5; D not certain. Trimming took off 2 bases at V and 0 bases at J, with 9 bases between the two ends. In germline, CDR1 is SGHKS, CDR2 YYEKEE (reference sequence). This CDR3 comprises 15 residues.

This CDR3 reads CASGLSGRLDEQYF. CDR3 nucleotide sequence: TGTGCTAGTGGTTTGAGCGGACGTCTGGACGAGCAGTACTTC. The genes are TRBV12-5 and TRBJ2-7; D might be TRBD2 (5 bases). Germline V gene data show CDR1 as LGHNT and CDR2 as FRNRAP. The CDR3 covers 14 residues. The ends were cut back, 2 bases at V and 5 bases at J, with 13 bases in the middle. Looking up the rest from reference TRBV12-5 and TRBJ2-7 gives the full variable domain: DARVTQTPRHKVTEMGQEVTMRCQPILGHNTVFWYRQTMMQGLELLAYFRNRAPLDDSGMPKDRFSAEMPDATLATLKIQPSEPRDSAVYFCASGLSGRLDEQYFGPGTRLTVT.

This clone was found a few times. The chain uses TRBV9 and TRBJ1-6; D unresolved. This CDR3 is 12 amino acids long. Trimming left V 5 bases short and J 11 bases short, with 11 bases between. From germline, CDR1 is SGDLS and CDR2 YYNGEE. CDR3: CASSEGGPPLHF. The CDR3 nucleotides are TGTGCCAGCAGTGAAGGTGGGCCACCCCTCCACTTT. The full variable domain, in which reference TRBV9 and TRBJ1-6 provide the parts outside the CDR3, is DSGVTQTPKHLITATGQRVTLRCSPRSGDLSVYWYQQSLDQGLQFLIQYYNGEERAKGNILERFSAQQFPDLHSELNLSSLELGDSALYFCASSEGGPPLHFGNGTRLTVT.

The CDR3: CASRQLASGTDTQYF. The CDR3 DNA is TGTGCCAGCCGACAACTAGCCTCAGGCACAGATACGCAGTATTTT. The chain links TRBV7-2 to TRBJ2-3, with TRBD2 as a possible D gene (6 bases). V lost 8 bases, J lost 1 base, and 16 bases lay in between. CDR1 SGHTA and CDR2 FQGNSA come from the germline V gene. This CDR3 has 15 residues.

This clone was observed a few times. The rearrangement uses TRBV2 and TRBJ2-1; no clear D gene. CDR1 is SNHLY, CDR2 FYNNEI, per germline. Trimming pared 8 bases from V and 0 bases from J, leaving 14 bases between. The CDR3 runs to 15 residues. CDR3 nucleotides: TGTGCCAGCCGGGCCTGGACGATCTCCTACAATGAGCAGTTCTTC. It codes for CASRAWTISYNEQFF.

The J gene is TRBJ2-5, the V gene TRBV27; D gene uncertain. The V end lost 6 bases, the J end lost 1 base, and 12 bases lay between the germline ends. The CDR3 is made up of 14 amino acids. The V gene's germline CDR1 is MNHEY and CDR2 SMNVEV (reference sequence). The DNA for the CDR3 is TGTGCCAGCAGCCCCTGGACGGCCCAAGAGACCCAGTACTTC. The encoded protein is CASSPWTAQETQYF.

Of note for this clone: Other DNA sequences in this sample translate to the same CDR3. The rearrangement links TRBV7-9 to TRBJ1-2, with D possibly matching TRBD1 (6 bases). The CDR3 length is 12 residues. Germline V gene lookup returns CDR1 SEHNR and CDR2 FQNEAQ (reference sequence). CDR3 sequence reads: CASQKGGYGYTF. The DNA of the CDR3 is TGTGCTAGCCAAAAGGGGGGTTATGGCTACACCTTC.

Only a few counts were recorded for this clone. J is TRBJ2-1 and V is TRBV7-2; no firm D call. This CDR3 contains 15 residues. The germline CDR1 and CDR2 sequences are SGHTA and FQGNSA. The V and J ends lost 1 base and 8 bases respectively, with 15 bases between them. CDR3 coding DNA: TGTGCCAGCAGCTTAGGGGGATTGGGGATCTATGAGCAGTTCTTC. It translates to CASSLGGLGIYEQFF.

CDR3 nucleotides: TGTGCCAGCAGCTCGAAGGCCCAAGAGACCCAGTACTTC. Residues: CASSSKAQETQYF. The rearrangement joins TRBV5-4 to TRBJ2-5; D gene ambiguous. The germline V and J ends were trimmed by 3 bases and 1 base, with 7 bases remaining between them. The CDR3 sequence is 13 residues long. Per germline, CDR1 SGHNT and CDR2 YYREEE (reference sequence).

The rearrangement joins TRBV5-6 to TRBJ2-7, with D possibly being TRBD1 (5 bases). The CDR3 is made up of 15 amino acids. Looked up from germline, CDR1 is SGHDT and CDR2 is YYEEEE. Deletions cut 0 bases from V and 0 bases from J, with 10 bases between. This chain's CDR3 is CASSLATALSYEQYF. CDR3 in DNA: TGTGCCAGCAGCTTGGCGACAGCCCTCTCCTACGAGCAGTACTTC. Full variable domain (outside the CDR3, taken from reference TRBV5-6 and TRBJ2-7): DAGVTQSPTHLIKTRGQQVTLRCSPKSGHDTVSWYQQALGQGPQFIFQYYEEEERQRGNFPDRFSGHQFPNYSSELNVNALLLGDSALYLCASSLATALSYEQYFGPGTRLTVT.

The rearrangement uses TRBV5-1 and TRBJ2-2; D is unresolved. The V and J ends lost 2 bases and 1 base respectively, with 3 bases between them. The germline gives CDR1 SGHRS, CDR2 YFSETQ. The CDR3 runs to 13 residues. CDR3 nucleotides: TGCGCCAGCAGCTTACAGAACACCGGGGAGCTGTTTTTT. Translating gives CASSLQNTGELFF.